Listed below are T cell receptor beta chains from one sample, sequenced in a study of cytomegalovirus exposure and HLA in healthy donors. Measured with immunoSEQ multiplex PCR; TCRdb has only the in-frame clones, and not every one. The sample lists 150,000 to 200,000 clones, 75% seen once, with under 3% in the top ten. The specimen sequenced was PBMCs. These receptors all come from a woman between 50 and 59 years old in good health and CMV-seropositive. Each CDR3 is given with its conserved first and last residue.

>TRBJ2-2|TRBV7-6
CASSHKGQGANTGELFF
>TRBJ2-4|TRBV5-6
CASSTRTSGGANIQYF
>TRBJ1-1|TRBV13
CASSTETDRGGAFF
>TRBJ1-1|TRBV19
CASSTFPGLNTEAFF
>TRBJ2-5|TRBV12-5
CASGTGVREETQYF
>TRBJ1-1|TRBV30
CAWSRQGDTEAFF
>TRBJ2-5|TRBV27
CASSSGQGGETQYF
>TRBJ2-7|TRBV27
CASSLQGDYEQYF
>TRBJ2-7|TRBV10-3
CAIRGVSRGRNEQYF
>TRBJ2-7|TRBV6-5
CASSPPGIEQYF